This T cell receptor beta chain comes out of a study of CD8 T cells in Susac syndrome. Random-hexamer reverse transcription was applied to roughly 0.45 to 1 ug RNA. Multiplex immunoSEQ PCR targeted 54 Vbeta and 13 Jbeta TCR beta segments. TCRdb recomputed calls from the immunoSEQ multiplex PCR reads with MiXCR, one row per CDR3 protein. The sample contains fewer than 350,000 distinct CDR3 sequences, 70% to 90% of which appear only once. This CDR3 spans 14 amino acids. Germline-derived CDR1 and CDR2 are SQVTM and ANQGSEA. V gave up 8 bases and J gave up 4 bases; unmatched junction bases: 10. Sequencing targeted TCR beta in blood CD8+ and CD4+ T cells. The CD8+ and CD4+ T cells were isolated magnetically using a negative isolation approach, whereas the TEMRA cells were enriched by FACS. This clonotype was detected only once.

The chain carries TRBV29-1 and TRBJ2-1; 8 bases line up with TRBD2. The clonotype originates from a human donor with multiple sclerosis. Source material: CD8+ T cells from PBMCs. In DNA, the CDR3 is TGCAGCACCTGCCTGACTAGCGAGTACAATGAGCAGTTCTTC. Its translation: CSTCLTSEYNEQFF.